This entry lists 23 T cell receptor beta chains sequenced from one sample in a study of early T cells in non-severe SARS-CoV-2 infection (dated by TCRdb to the early 2020s). The library was made by 5' RACE. The run used a NextSeq 500. TCRdb reanalyzed the raw reads on its own, using fastp at Q25 for trimming and MiXCR for clone calling, and kept in-frame beta chains. Rows are combined by CDR3 protein, so each entry shows the most common genes and DNA. In this sample the table shows about 64,000 distinct CDR3 sequences, around 20% of which occur a single time. Of the sample, approximately 15% falls within the top ten clones. The specimen was whole blood, collected at baseline. The origin of the receptors is an adult who was a healthcare worker with PCR-confirmed SARS-CoV-2 infection or an uninfected control (not recorded which).

The chain combines TRBV6-5 with TRBJ2-3; a possible D gene is TRBD2 (6 bases). The CDR3 sequence is 15 residues long. Germline CDR1 and CDR2: MNHEY and SVGAGI. Trimming took off 8 bases at V and 0 bases at J, with 15 bases between the two ends. As DNA, the CDR3 is TGTGCCAGCCGACTCAGCGGGTCTAGCACAGATACGCAGTATTTT. Encoded protein: CASRLSGSSTDTQYF.

The chain couples TRBV20-1 to TRBJ2-5, with a weak D call TRBD2 (5 bases). The CDR3 extends over 13 amino acids. The ends were cut back, 7 bases at V and 1 base at J, with 13 bases in the middle. From germline, CDR1 is DFQATT and CDR2 SNEGSKA (reference sequence). CDR3 protein: CSVASRLQETQYF. Here the CDR3 DNA reads TGCAGTGTAGCTAGCAGACTCCAAGAGACCCAGTACTTC.

This sequence joins TRBV20-1 and TRBJ2-1, with TRBD2 identical over 10 bases. This CDR3 comprises 15 residues. The V segment lost 0 bases and the J segment 6 bases; nucleotides outside the gene matches: 5. CDR1 and CDR2 (germline): DFQATT, SNEGSKA (reference sequence). CDR3 DNA: TGCAGTGCTAGAGAGTTCAGCGGGGGGGTCAATGAGCAGTTCTTC. It yields the protein CSAREFSGGVNEQFF.

This clonotype was seen more than once but under ten times. The J gene is TRBJ2-1, the V gene TRBV2; D is perhaps TRBD2 (6 bases). From germline, CDR1 is SNHLY and CDR2 FYNNEI. Between the trimmed V and J ends, which lost 5 bases and 0 bases, there was a span of 11 bases. This CDR3 has 15 amino acids. CDR3 DNA: TGTGCCAGCAGTCGGGACGGGAGCTCCTACAATGAGCAGTTCTTC. Residues: CASSRDGSSYNEQFF.

This clonotype has more than one count but fewer than ten. The J gene is TRBJ2-7, the V gene TRBV7-8; D is possibly TRBD1 (5 bases). Trimming shortened V by 0 bases and J by 2 bases, and 14 bases separated the two germline ends. Germline V lookup: CDR1 SGHVS, CDR2 FQNEAQ. The CDR3 is 16 residues long. The CDR3 bases are TGTGCCAGCAGCTTAGCGCGGTTGCAAGGGGCCTACGAGCAGTACTTC. This sequence encodes CASSLARLQGAYEQYF. Based on the CDR3 plus reference TRBV7-8 and TRBJ2-7, the full variable domain is GAGVSQSPRYKVAKRGQDVALRCDPISGHVSLFWYQQALGQGPEFLTYFQNEAQLDKSGLPSDRFFAERPEGSVSTLKIQRTQQEDSAVYLCASSLARLQGAYEQYFGPGTRLTVT.

The chain employs TRBV7-8 and TRBJ2-5; no firm D call. Germline V CDR1 and CDR2: SGHVS, FQNEAQ. The CDR3 sequence is 11 residues long. The V end lost 1 base, the J end lost 11 bases, and 8 bases lay between the germline ends. The CDR3, as DNA: TGTGCCAGCAGCTTAGGGGTCAGTCAGTACTTC. It yields the protein CASSLGVSQYF.

This clonotype came up many times. J is TRBJ2-4 and V is TRBV5-4; 7 bases are shared with TRBD2. Trimming at V came to 3 bases and at J to 6 bases, leaving 9 bases not matched to a gene. There are 15 residues in the CDR3. CDR1 is SGHNT, CDR2 YYREEE, per germline (reference sequence). CDR3 protein: CASSSRDYQSNIQYF. DNA of the CDR3: TGTGCCAGCAGCTCCCGGGACTACCAGTCAAACATTCAGTACTTC.

This clonotype was recorded a few times. The J gene is TRBJ1-3, the V gene TRBV20-1, with D perhaps matching TRBD1 (5 bases). There are 17 residues in the CDR3. CDR1 is DFQATT and CDR2 is SNEGSKA in the germline V gene (reference sequence). Trimming removed 5 bases from V and 0 bases from J, with 20 bases in between. The chain's CDR3 is CSAPIGRGSFSGNTIYF. The DNA for the CDR3 is TGCAGTGCTCCCATCGGGAGGGGATCCTTCTCTGGAAACACCATATATTTT.

This chain joins TRBV27 and TRBJ2-3, with no clear D. Trimming shortened V by 2 bases and J by 8 bases, and 5 bases separated the two germline ends. CDR1 is MNHEY and CDR2 is SMNVEV in the germline V gene (reference sequence). The length of the CDR3 is 11 residues. DNA of the CDR3: TGTGCCAGCAGTTTAAAGGTTACGCAGTATTTT. It is translated as CASSLKVTQYF.

This clonotype was counted a few times. The gene calls are TRBV7-9 and TRBJ2-3; D possibly uses TRBD1 or TRBD2 (6 bases each). Germline values: CDR1 SEHNR, CDR2 FQNEAQ (reference sequence). This CDR3 contains 14 residues. Trimming took 11 bases from V and 2 from J, leaving 17 bases between them. The CDR3 DNA sequence: TGTGCCGGGGGGCCGCCGAACCCCACAGATACGCAGTATTTT. It codes for CAGGPPNPTDTQYF.

In its sample, this clonotype was seen many times. The rearrangement joins TRBV2 to TRBJ1-1, with TRBD1 as a possible D gene (5 bases). The CDR3 is 12 residues long. Germline lookup yields CDR1 SNHLY and CDR2 FYNNEI. Trimming removed 3 bases from V and 4 bases from J, with 6 bases in between. The CDR3 DNA reads TGTGCCAGCAGTGAGGGGCGCACTGAAGCTTTCTTT. It is translated as CASSEGRTEAFF. The variable domain in full, completed from reference TRBV2 and TRBJ1-1, reads EPEVTQTPSHQVTQMGQEVILRCVPISNHLYFYWYRQILGQKVEFLVSFYNNEISEKSEIFDDQFSVERPDGSNFTLKIRSTKLEDSAMYFCASSEGRTEAFFGQGTRLTVV.

This clonotype has only one observation. The V call is TRBV5-1, the J call TRBJ2-1; D remains unclear. Germline V gene data show CDR1 as SGHRS and CDR2 as YFSETQ. The V and J ends lost 0 bases and 5 bases respectively, with 15 bases between them. This CDR3 region has 16 residues. CDR3 bases: TGCGCCAGCAGCTTGGAAACGCAGGCCCGGAACAATGAGCAGTTCTTC. Amino acid sequence: CASSLETQARNNEQFF.

The rearrangement links TRBV20-1 to TRBJ1-2, with D perhaps TRBD1 (6 bases). The germline gives CDR1 DFQATT, CDR2 SNEGSKA (reference sequence). V was clipped by 2 bases and J by 5 bases, with 15 bases between them. This CDR3 is built from 14 residues. This CDR3 is CSARLTGPSYGYTF. The DNA for the CDR3 is TGCAGTGCTAGACTCACAGGGCCAAGTTATGGCTACACCTTC.

The chain has TRBV7-8 and TRBJ2-7; unclear D gene. Trimming took off 1 base at V and 2 bases at J, with 6 bases between the two ends. Germline CDR1 SGHVS, CDR2 FQNEAQ. There are 13 residues in the CDR3. The CDR3 loop is CASSLGTAYEQYF. CDR3 coding DNA: TGTGCCAGCAGCTTAGGGACGGCCTACGAGCAGTACTTC.

This chain joins TRBV19 and TRBJ2-1, with TRBD2 matching over 7 bases. Per germline, CDR1 LNHDA and CDR2 SQIVND (reference sequence). V was clipped by 5 bases and J by 3 bases; unmatched bases: 4. The CDR3 runs to 14 residues. The CDR3 spells CASSGGDYYNEQFF. In DNA, the CDR3 is TGTGCCAGTAGTGGGGGGGACTACTACAATGAGCAGTTCTTC. Combining the CDR3 with reference TRBV19 and TRBJ2-1 gives the whole variable domain DGGITQSPKYLFRKEGQNVTLSCEQNLNHDAMYWYRQDPGQGLRLIYYSQIVNDFQKGDIAEGYSVSREKKESFPLTVTSAQKNPTAFYLCASSGGDYYNEQFFGPGTRLTVL.

The chain employs TRBV7-9 and TRBJ2-3; 10 positions agree with TRBD2. V lost 6 bases, J lost 6 bases, and 9 bases stayed unmatched. There are 15 residues in the CDR3. CDR1 SEHNR and CDR2 FQNEAQ come from the germline V gene (reference sequence). CDR3 loop: CASSRLAGHRDTQYF. In nucleotides, the CDR3 is TGTGCCAGCAGTCGACTAGCGGGTCACCGGGATACGCAGTATTTT. The complete variable domain, with remaining parts taken from reference TRBV7-9 and TRBJ2-3, reads DTGVSQNPRHKITKRGQNVTFRCDPISEHNRLYWYRQTLGQGPEFLTYFQNEAQLEKSRLLSDRFSAERPKGSFSTLEIQRTEQGDSAMYLCASSRLAGHRDTQYFGPGTRLTVL.

At least ten counts were recorded for this clonotype. This chain joins TRBV7-9 and TRBJ2-7, with D perhaps TRBD2 (6 bases). Trimming left V 3 bases short and J 4 bases short, with 16 bases between. Germline V gene data show CDR1 as SEHNR and CDR2 as FQNEAQ (reference sequence). This CDR3 is 15 amino acids long. CDR3 nucleotide sequence: TGTGCCAGCAGCTTTGGAACGGGAGTGGGTTACGAGCAGTACTTC. This gives the protein CASSFGTGVGYEQYF. The full variable domain, rest sourced from reference TRBV7-9 and TRBJ2-7, is DTGVSQNPRHKITKRGQNVTFRCDPISEHNRLYWYRQTLGQGPEFLTYFQNEAQLEKSRLLSDRFSAERPKGSFSTLEIQRTEQGDSAMYLCASSFGTGVGYEQYFGPGTRLTVT.

The J gene is TRBJ1-1, the V gene TRBV14; D remains unclear. Per the germline V gene, CDR1 is SGHDN and CDR2 is FVKESK. Trimming removed 5 bases at V and 11 bases at J, with 12 bases between. This CDR3 region has 11 residues. The CDR3 DNA sequence: TGTGCCAGCAGCGCCAGCTCTGCGGCTTTCTTT. Its translation is CASSASSAAFF.

V is TRBV12-3 or TRBV12-4 and J is TRBJ1-4; D not resolved. The V end was cut by 0 bases, the J end by 12 bases, with 14 bases between. The CDR3 has 14 amino acids. Written as DNA, the CDR3 is TGTGCCAGCAGTTTAGCCGAAGGTTCTGGGGAACTGTTTTTT. Residues: CASSLAEGSGELFF.

This clonotype was counted a single time. This chain joins TRBV30 and TRBJ1-6; no firm D call. There are 13 residues in the CDR3. Per the germline V gene, CDR1 is GTSNPN and CDR2 is SVGIG (reference sequence). V shed 2 bases and J shed 8 bases, with 10 bases lying between them. For the CDR3, the DNA is TGTGCCTGGAGTCCATCGTGGGATTCACCCCTCCACTTT. Encoded protein: CAWSPSWDSPLHF.

V is TRBV11-2 and J is TRBJ2-1, with D unclear. CDR1 and CDR2 (germline): SGHAT, FQNNGV. The ends were cut back, 5 bases at V and 9 bases at J, with 17 bases in the middle. This CDR3 has 14 residues. The CDR3 DNA reads as TGTGCCAGCAGCCCCGTGACGTCGAGAGGTGAGCAGTTCTTC. Residues: CASSPVTSRGEQFF.

This clonotype was recorded at least ten times. V usage is TRBV30 and J usage is TRBJ1-5; perhaps TRBD1 as D (6 bases). Germline V gives CDR1 GTSNPN, CDR2 SVGIG (reference sequence). The CDR3 totals 13 residues. The V end was cut by 2 bases, the J end by 7 bases, with 12 bases between. The CDR3 here is CAWSNKGGQPQHF. The CDR3 DNA reads as TGTGCCTGGAGTAATAAGGGGGGCCAGCCCCAGCATTTT.

To note about this clonotype: The junction differs from germline at one of its ends, possibly a read error. The CDR3 reads CASSFLDRDTEAFF. The CDR3 nucleotides are TGCGCCAGCAGCTTCTTGGACAGGGACACTGAAGCTTTTTTT. The V call is TRBV5-1, the J call TRBJ1-1, with 8 bases fitting TRBD1. The CDR3 is made up of 14 amino acids. The germline V gene encodes CDR1 SGHRS and CDR2 YFSETQ. The whole variable domain, remainder taken from reference TRBV5-1 and TRBJ1-1, is KAGVTQTPRYLIKTRGQQVTLSCSPISGHRSVSWYQQTPGQGLQFLFEYFSETQRNKGNFPGRFSGRQFSNSRSEMNVSTLELGDSALYLCASSFLDRDTEAFFGQGTRLTVV.